This T cell receptor beta chain stems from a study of molecular identifiers for immune sequencing clone quantification (dated by TCRdb to 2016 to 2019). A note on the overall study: In a replicate experiment, RNA from around 20,000 or 100,000 naive CD8 T cells was split into five aliquots, four of which were sequenced. CD8 T cells were used in a methods study to benchmark molecular-identifier clustering-based TCR repertoire sequencing (MIDCIRS) and TCR RNA copy counting. The study at large found these results: Modeling gave about three recovered TCR RNA copies per cell versus around 10 by digital PCR, implying roughly 28% capture efficiency. A single cell's worth of spiked-in Jurkat TCR RNA was reported detectable even among around 1 million naive CD8 T cells. Highly expanded clone sizes could be underestimated because identical TCR molecules may share a barcode. Without barcode sub-clustering, chimeric consensus sequences inflated TCR diversity; chimeras reached as high as 47%. Clones above 20 RNA copies held over 97% of molecules in CMV-specific effector cells but under 1% in naive cells. Spiked-in Jurkat TCR RNA (around 9 copies' worth), which is not part of the donor repertoire, was contained in the naive libraries.

Libraries of naive CD8 T cells were built from about 20,000 to 1,000,000 sorted cells, with 10%, 30% or 50% of the purified RNA used. On a BD FACSAria II, naive CD8 T cells were FACS-sorted as CD8+CD4-CCR7+CD45RA+ and collected into RLT Plus buffer. To test detection sensitivity, Jurkat RNA equal to ten TCR copies was added to samples of about 19,000-1,100,000 naive CD8 T cells. CD8 T cells were enriched with RosetteSep CD8+ T Cell Enrichment Cocktail and Ficoll-Paque, followed by ACK red cell lysis. The library relied on PCR. The reads were generated on a NextSeq 500. Bulk TCR libraries were prepared as previously described, using TCR primers listed in Table S5. The Qiagen AllPrep DNA/RNA kit was used to purify total RNA. Before analysis, reads from multiple sequencing runs of the same library were pooled. The paper's processing steps were these. Reads were retained only if an exact TCR constant sequence was present, and the retained reads were trimmed to 150 nt and grouped according to their 12-nt molecular barcodes. Reads in each barcode group were sub-clustered using a 15% Levenshtein threshold, and a quality-weighted consensus sequence was built for each RNA molecule. Non-functional sequences were discarded, and so were lower-count sequences lying one edit away from another sequence. Barcode sub-clusters with fewer than 20% of the maximum read count were removed, based on fitting two negative binomial distributions. Clones were called with MiXCR by TCRdb after fastp trimmed the public reads at Q25, and only in-frame beta chains were retained. Rows are unified per CDR3 protein, each entry keeping the most common DNA and genes. The V and J calls, along with clone size, are taken from TCRdb and not from the paper's own processing. The sample profile shows around 480,000 distinct CDR3 sequences; around 23% of them were found once. Of the sample, over 0.6% is held by the ten largest clones.

The germline ends are 17 bases apart after V is trimmed by 7 bases and J by 8 bases. Based on the germline V gene (reference sequence), the CDR1 and CDR2 sequences are LNHDA and SQIVND. The CDR3 numbers 13 residues from cysteine through phenylalanine. Here the CDR3 DNA is all that survives: 39 bases in frame from base 1. Of note for this clonotype: Its binding antigen is unknown. There are no base qualities to consult, and no much larger clone falls within one base.

The chain uses TRBV19 and TRBJ1-2, and perhaps TRBD1 as D gene, on 5 matching bases. The specimen was naive CD8+ T cells from blood, with Jurkat cell RNA spiked in. The cell subset or site label, read with the paper, signifies: FACS-sorted CD8+CD4-CCR7+CD45RA+ naive T cells. This TCR came from a human donor in good health. Some libraries in this study had Jurkat cell RNA spiked in. For the CDR3, the sequence is CASTGQGDSGYTF. The nucleotide sequence reads as follows: TGTGCCAGTACCGGTCAGGGTGATTCGGGCTACACCTTC.